This T cell receptor beta chain comes out of a study of human T cells and chemical hapten exposure. Study context: Patch tests of 0.01% DPC on the upper back were read at 6 days. Notes on the study in general: Because they had alopecia, donors may respond immunologically unlike healthy people. Compared to controls, expanded TCRs made significantly more large clusters of similar CDR3s.

The table lists this clonotype with a few counts. The antigen is not known. The germline V gene has CDR1 SGHDT and CDR2 YYEEEE. The CDR3 covers 17 residues. Trimming took off 4 bases at V and 8 bases at J, with 24 bases between the two ends. Time point reported: patch test 1, 2 weeks after DPC sensitization. The treatment was: therapeutic diphenylcyclopropenone sensitization with weekly scalp DPC. A single record per CDR3 protein comes from TCRdb applying MiXCR to the RACE reads. The sample shows under 120,000 distinct CDR3 sequences, more than 9.5% of them seen only once. This TCR came from a woman in her thirties or forties with alopecia areata. Some clones in this sample may be carry-over from other donors' samples. The material sequenced was whole blood, taken in connection with sensitization to the hapten diphenylcyclopropenone (DPC). The chain employs TRBV5-6 and TRBJ1-4; D is uncertain. CDR3 sequence (DNA): TGTGCCAGCAGCCGAATGAGAAGCGGCTTGGTTAAAGAAAAACTGTTTTTT. Amino acids: CASSRMRSGLVKEKLFF.